The present T cell receptor (beta chain) was sequenced within a study of human T cells and chemical hapten exposure (dated by TCRdb to the early 2020s). General notes on the study: Libraries were pooled for sequencing, and variation in per-sample TCR yields was attributed mainly to small differences in library volumes within the pool. This study followed changes in the peripheral blood TCR repertoire in vivo during primary and secondary sensitization of alopecia patients to the hapten diphenylcyclopropenone (DPC). Each blood RNA sample was used to sequence both TCR alpha and TCR beta chains. Study-wide findings and limitations: Repeated subsampling changed both the strength of the expansion versus patch-test correlation and the threshold at which that correlation became significant. DPC sensitization did not change the number of TCRs with a frequency above 1 in 1000, and there was no evidence of changes in global repertoire structure.

The sample's time point, from its label and the paper: healthy volunteer bleed at 2 weeks. Unfractionated whole blood was collected in Tempus Blood RNA tubes, and total RNA was extracted from that blood. Four or five healthy volunteers acted as controls for TCR sequencing and had blood drawn at day 0, 2 weeks and 6 weeks. In its sample, this clonotype was seen many times. The antigen it recognizes is unknown. Nothing much larger sits one base from this clone, and base qualities are not available. Library prep was done by RACE. The instrument was a NextSeq 500. During library preparation, unique molecular identifiers were attached to individual cDNA molecules so that TCRs could be counted in a quantitative, reproducible way. As for the original processing: The median number of TCRs per sample was 95,638, ranging from roughly 20,000 to 700,000. The Decombinator software suite was used to annotate V, J and CDR3 in the TCR reads. To make PS versus PT1 abundance plots, every sample was subsampled to the same number of TCRs (28,000). TCRs were defined as expanded if absent before sensitization and observed at least eight times at the 2-week time point. TCRdb reprocessing: public reads trimmed at Q25 with fastp, clones called with MiXCR, in-frame beta chains kept. CDR3 protein duplicates are merged, each entry listing the most common genes and DNA. The V and J calls shown here were made by TCRdb, not taken from the authors' results. The sample table shows over 100,000 distinct CDR3 sequences, and approximately 9.5% are seen once. The ten top clones hold 1.5% to 2% of the sample.

After removal of 5 bases from V and 0 bases from J, the junction retains 13 bases not matched to a gene. There are 17 amino acids in the CDR3, from cysteine to phenylalanine inclusive. The only DNA kept is the CDR3, 51 bases in frame from the first base. Reading the germline V gene gives CDR1 LGHNA and CDR2 YNFKEQ. The receptor was derived from a male donor in good health. Some clones in this sample may be carry-over from other donors' samples. Sequenced material: whole blood. The V gene is TRBV4-2 and the J gene is TRBJ2-7; 7 junctional bases match TRBD2. The DNA is TGTGCCAGCAGCGGACTTAATAGCGGGCTGCTCTCCTACGAGCAGTACTTC. This encodes CASSGLNSGLLSYEQYF.